This T cell receptor (beta chain) was identified during a study of radiation and T cells in renal cell carcinoma. The protocol was immunoSEQ multiplex PCR, while the TCRdb copy is restricted to in-frame clones and leaves out a portion. Among fewer than 150,000 clones listed, about 88% were seen once. This clone was seen only once. The antigen is unknown. This CDR3 region has 15 residues. The V gene lost 0 bases and the J gene lost 0 bases, with 6 bases spanning the gap. Germline CDR1 reads SGHNT; CDR2 reads YENEEA. Time point specified: blood 2 weeks post-SBRT. Treatment: 15 Gy SBRT to primary tumor, nephrectomy 4 weeks later. Radiation-treated patients gave blood at baseline, week 2 and week 4. The patient's renal cell carcinoma had clear cell pathology. Study-wide results and limits: From baseline, blood top tumor clonotypes peaked at 2 weeks post-radiation.

This chain uses TRBV11-3 with TRBJ1-3; D remains ambiguous. The receptor was derived from a woman in her 70s with renal cell carcinoma. The sample in question was blood, obtained from a patient whose treatment included radiotherapy and nephrectomy. Written as DNA, the CDR3 is TGTGCCAGCAGCTTAGATTCCTCCTCTGGAAACACCATATATTTT. It specifies CASSLDSSSGNTIYF.